The present entry profiles one T cell receptor beta chain with its context. The specificity of this receptor is unknown. The record has no base qualities; no much larger clone is one base away. Based on the germline V gene (reference sequence), the CDR1 and CDR2 sequences are WNHNN and SYGVQD. V ends up 7 bases short and J 1 base short, with an unmatched junction base count of 10. The CDR3 contains 16 residues, cysteine and phenylalanine counted. Only the CDR3 region is kept as DNA, spanning 48 bases read in frame from base 1. TCR CDR3 regions were amplified from genomic DNA by multiplex PCR using the deep immunoSEQ assay. Genomic DNA extracted from each cell subset was distributed evenly over all wells of several immunoSEQ 96-well plates, and each plate served as one replicate. For sorted subsets, each replicate PCR was loaded with approximately 200 ng genomic DNA, equivalent to 30,000 or so T cell genomes. The purified libraries were quantified using a Qubit 3.0 fluorometer, sized with a Bioanalyzer 2100, and then quantified again using the KAPA Library Quantification kit. Each immunoSEQ 96-well plate was sequenced on its own single-read 150-cycle Illumina NextSeq 550 flow cell. Regarding the original processing steps: Because only junctional sequences without quality scores were contained in the immunoSEQ output, filtering matching that applied to full-length reads could not be performed. To assign V/J genes and CDR3, sequences were annotated using PyIR, a Python wrapper for IgBLAST v1.9, with IMGT germline references. Any read was removed if the V/J assignment was weak (E-value above 1e-6), the CDR3 was missing, or the read contained stop codons, out-of-frame junctions, or ambiguous translated residues. V3J clonotypes were defined by identical inferred V gene, J gene, and CDR3 amino acid sequence. To compute the percentage overlap between repertoires, the number of shared unique clonotypes was divided by the size of the smaller repertoire. Richness of each repertoire was evaluated using RTK rarefaction, the Chao1 estimator, and Recon v2.1 estimates of unobserved clonotypes. OLGA was used to compute generation probabilities for all TCRbeta clonotypes that the gDNA method yielded from a handful of donors. As stored in TCRdb, this immuneACCESS dataset retains in-frame rearrangements with V and J assigned. A fraction of the clones does not appear; measured against another copy, unresolved V genes explain less than half of the discrepancy, and the remainder lacks a known reason. Clone size and V and J calls were adopted from that table, with D and trimming inferred from the DNA. The table for this sample lists some 900,000 clones; 76% of them were counted only once. The top ten constitute about 1.5% of the sample.

The data derive from a study of shared clonotypes between healthy human individuals (TCRdb year 2020). Describing the broader study: A couple of women and a few men aged 18 to 49 years were included in the cohort. For each donor, three plates each were used for CD4 naive and CD4 memory, two plates were used for CD8 naive, and one plate was used for CD8 memory. The study deeply sequenced blood TCR repertoires of five healthy adults to estimate repertoire size and the extent of clonotype sharing between individuals. Different laboratories and diverse techniques were used to prepare libraries and sequence TCR repertoires, to increase sequencing depth and limit assay-specific biases. Between about 0.85 and 9.5 billion PBMCs per donor were obtained by leukapheresis.

Donors were healthy HIV-negative adults with no recently reported acute infections or vaccinations. Only Caucasian adults living in Nashville, Tennessee, USA were represented among the donors. CD4+ T cells were enriched by magnetic negative selection; naive cells were then positively selected on CD45RA, and the negative fraction formed the memory subset. Blood was collected by leukapheresis, and PBMCs were isolated by Ficoll-Histopaque density gradient centrifugation and then cryopreserved in liquid nitrogen vapor phase. Purity and quantity of every magnetically sorted T cell population were checked by analytical flow cytometry. From each sorted fraction, genomic DNA was isolated and quantified by UV absorbance on a Nanodrop 2000c. On the study overall, not on this receptor specifically: The small number of donors limited the genetic and exposure-history diversity represented. Sharing across several donors was observed for around 5% of naive CD4, over 3% of naive CD8, around 2.5% of memory CD4, and roughly 0.4% of memory CD8 clonotypes. Clonotypes shared by all four sorted-subset donors showed higher generation probabilities than non-shared clonotypes. Sampling was restricted to blood, and TCR repertoires in tissues likely differ from the TCR repertoires found in blood. Based on pairwise subsampling, the degree of clonotype sharing among donors was expected to be affected by sequencing depth. Naive subsets generally had larger estimated clonotype richness than memory subsets. Even with the large sequencing depth, rarefaction of the sorted-subset datasets indicated that sequencing was incomplete.

Here the chain combines TRBV10-1 and TRBJ1-3, and TRBD1 aligns with 7 junction nucleotides. The TCR comes from a man in his late teens or twenties in good health. Input material: memory CD4+ T cells sorted from blood. In the paper's terms, the cell subset or site label means: CD45RA-negative fraction. Read as DNA, the sequence is TGCGCCAGCAATCAGAGACAGGGAGGGTCTGGAAACACCATATATTTT. Its protein reads: CASNQRQGGSGNTIYF.